A selection of T cell receptor beta chains follows, all from one sample in a study of blood T cell repertoires in COVID-19. TCRdb keeps only in-frame clones here, not all; method: immunoSEQ multiplex PCR. This table has fewer than 250,000 clones, 88% appearing once. Material: peripheral blood. The receptors were gathered from a man aged 25-45 years with acute or convalescent COVID-19. Each CDR3 is given with its conserved first and last residue. The D gene is left open where the match is weak. Clone size appears in some rows only: once, few, many, or a class for an expanded clone.

>TRBD2|TRBV24-1|-|TRBJ2-3|15
TGTGCCACCAGTGCTCGAGGGAGGGCTACAGATACGCAGTATTTT
CATSARGRATDTQYF
>-|TRBV3-1/TRBV3-2|-|TRBJ2-6|16
TGTGCCAGCAGCCTGCAGGGTAGGATTGGGGCCAACGTCCTGACTTTC
CASSLQGRIGANVLTF
>TRBD2|TRBV4-1|-|TRBJ2-5|17
TGCGCCAGCAGCCAAGGGGTACTAGCGGGGGAAAAAGAGACCCAGTACTTC
CASSQGVLAGEKETQYF
>TRBD1|TRBV19|-|TRBJ2-7|13
TGTGCCTCGGGACAGGGGATTTCCTACGAGCAGTACTTC
CASGQGISYEQYF
>TRBD1|TRBV30|-|TRBJ1-1|12
TGTGCCTGGAGTGTACAGGGGGCCGAAGCTTTCTTT
CAWSVQGAEAFF
>TRBD1|TRBV30|-|TRBJ1-6|14
TGTGCCTGGCAGAGTCGGGACAGGGCTTCACCCCTCCACTTT
CAWQSRDRASPLHF
>-|TRBV9|-|TRBJ2-2|15
TGTGCCAGCAGCGGCCAACAGGGTTGGACCGGGGAGCTGTTTTTT
CASSGQQGWTGELFF
>TRBD1|TRBV2|-|TRBJ2-1|16
TGTGCCAGCGGAAAACCGGGACAGAGCTCCTACAATGAGCAGTTCTTC
CASGKPGQSSYNEQFF
>TRBD2|TRBV3-1/TRBV3-2|-|TRBJ2-1|19
TGTGCCAGCAGCCAAGGGGCTGGACTAGCGGGAGGGACCTACAATGAGCAGTTCTTC
CASSQGAGLAGGTYNEQFF
>-|TRBV5-1|-|TRBJ2-3|11
TGCGCCAGCAGGGCCCTAGATACGCAGTATTTT
CASRALDTQYF
>-|TRBV6-5|once|TRBJ1-2|12
TGTGCCAGTCGATCGGGGAACTATGGCTACACCTTC
CASRSGNYGYTF
>TRBD1|TRBV5-1|-|TRBJ1-4|15
TGCGCCAGCAGGAGGAAGGGGGCGAGTCGTGAAAAACTGTTTTTT
CASRRKGASREKLFF
>-|TRBV28|-|TRBJ1-1|13
TGTGCCAGCAGGCCAGACAGAAACACTGAAGCTTTCTTT
CASRPDRNTEAFF
>-|TRBV6-5|once|TRBJ2-7|14
TGTGCCAGCAGTTACTCCAGGGAATCGTACGAGCAGTACTTC
CASSYSRESYEQYF
>-|TRBV5-1|-|TRBJ1-2|13
TGCGCCAGCAGCTTTGACGGGGACTATGGCTACACCTTC
CASSFDGDYGYTF
>-|TRBV11-1|-|TRBJ2-5|14
TGTGCCAGCAGCTTAGCGTGGGAGATTGAGACCCAGTACTTC
CASSLAWEIETQYF
>-|TRBV7-2|-|TRBJ2-4|14
TGTGCCAGCAGCCTGTCGAGGGGGAAAAACATTCAGTACTTC
CASSLSRGKNIQYF